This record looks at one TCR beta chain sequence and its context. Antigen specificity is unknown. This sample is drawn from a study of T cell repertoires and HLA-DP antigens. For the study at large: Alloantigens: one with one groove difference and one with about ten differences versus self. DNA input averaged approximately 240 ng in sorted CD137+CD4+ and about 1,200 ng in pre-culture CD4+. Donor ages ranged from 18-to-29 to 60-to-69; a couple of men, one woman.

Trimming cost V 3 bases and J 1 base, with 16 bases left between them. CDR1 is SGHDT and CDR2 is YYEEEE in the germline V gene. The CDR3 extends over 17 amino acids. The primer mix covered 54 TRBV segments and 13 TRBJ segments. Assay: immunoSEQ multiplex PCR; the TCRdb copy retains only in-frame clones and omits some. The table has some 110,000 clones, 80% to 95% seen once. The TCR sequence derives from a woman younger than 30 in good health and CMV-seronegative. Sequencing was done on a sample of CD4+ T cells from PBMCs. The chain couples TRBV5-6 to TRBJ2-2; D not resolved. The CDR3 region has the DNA TGTGCCAGCAGCTACCCATTTGGGATGAAGAACACCGGGGAGCTGTTTTTT. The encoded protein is CASSYPFGMKNTGELFF.